This T cell receptor (beta chain) was observed in a study of vaccination and CD4 T cells after COVID-19. For the study at large: Overlapping peptides of the spike proteins of SARS-CoV-2, HCoV-NL63, HCoV-OC43 and HCoV-229E were used for cell stimulation.

This CDR3 comprises 15 residues. Trimming took 4 bases from V and 2 from J; bases not matched to a gene: 4. Germline CDR1 is MNHEY and CDR2 is SVGEGT. This clonotype was detected only once. The antigen remains undetermined. Sequencing of the DNA from cultured CD4+ T cells was carried out with the Oncomine TCR Beta short-read assay. Genomic DNA from cultured CD4+ T cells was extracted. TCRdb re-called the PCR reads with MiXCR, one entry per CDR3 protein. Of just over 20,000 distinct CDR3 sequences listed, 60% to 75% are singletons. Specified treatment: roughly 10-day PBMC culture with coronavirus spike peptide pools or control peptides (ViraFEST assay).

The chain employs TRBV6-2 or TRBV6-3 and TRBJ2-2; TRBD1 matches at 7 bases. The sequencing sample was made of CD4+ T cells from blood, cultured in vitro. The source is a human donor who had recovered from COVID-19. CDR3 in amino acids: CASSSGQTNTGELFF. CDR3 coding DNA: TGTGCCAGCAGTTCGGGACAGACCAACACCGGGGAGCTGTTTTTT.